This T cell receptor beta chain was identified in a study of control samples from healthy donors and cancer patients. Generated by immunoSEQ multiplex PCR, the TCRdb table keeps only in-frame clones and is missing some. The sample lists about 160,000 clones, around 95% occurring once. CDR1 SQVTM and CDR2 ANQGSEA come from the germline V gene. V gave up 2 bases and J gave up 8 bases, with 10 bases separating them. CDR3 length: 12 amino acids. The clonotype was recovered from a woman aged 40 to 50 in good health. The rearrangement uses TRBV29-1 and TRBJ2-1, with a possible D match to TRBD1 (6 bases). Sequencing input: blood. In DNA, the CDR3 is TGCAGCGTTGAACGTGAGGGGGATGAGCAGTTCTTC. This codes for CSVEREGDEQFF.